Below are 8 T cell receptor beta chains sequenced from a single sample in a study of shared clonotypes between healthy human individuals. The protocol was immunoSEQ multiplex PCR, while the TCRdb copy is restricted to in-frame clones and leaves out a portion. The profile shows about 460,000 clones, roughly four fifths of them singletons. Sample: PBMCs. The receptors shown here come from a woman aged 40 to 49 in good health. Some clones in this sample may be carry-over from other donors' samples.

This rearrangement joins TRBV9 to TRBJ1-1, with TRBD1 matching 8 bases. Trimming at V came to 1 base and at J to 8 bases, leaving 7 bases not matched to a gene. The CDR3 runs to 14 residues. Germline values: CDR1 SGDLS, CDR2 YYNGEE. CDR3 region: CASSVQGAREEAFF. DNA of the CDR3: TGTGCCAGCAGCGTACAGGGGGCCAGGGAGGAAGCTTTCTTT. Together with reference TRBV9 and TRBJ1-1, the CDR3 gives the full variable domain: DSGVTQTPKHLITATGQRVTLRCSPRSGDLSVYWYQQSLDQGLQFLIQYYNGEERAKGNILERFSAQQFPDLHSELNLSSLELGDSALYFCASSVQGAREEAFFGQGTRLTVV.

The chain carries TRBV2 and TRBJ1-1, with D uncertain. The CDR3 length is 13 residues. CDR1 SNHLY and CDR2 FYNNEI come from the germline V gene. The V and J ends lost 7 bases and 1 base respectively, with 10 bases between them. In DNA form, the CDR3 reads TGTGCCAGCATTGTTCGGAGGAACACTGAAGCTTTCTTT. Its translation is CASIVRRNTEAFF.

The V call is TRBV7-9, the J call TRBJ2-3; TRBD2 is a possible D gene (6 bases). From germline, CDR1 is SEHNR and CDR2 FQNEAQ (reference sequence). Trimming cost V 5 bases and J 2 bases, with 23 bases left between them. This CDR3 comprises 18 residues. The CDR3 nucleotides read TGTGCCAGCAGCCACCGCCGCGGAGGGGTCAACTACACAGATACGCAGTATTTT. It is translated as CASSHRRGGVNYTDTQYF. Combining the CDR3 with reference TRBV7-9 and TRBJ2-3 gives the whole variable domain DTGVSQNPRHKITKRGQNVTFRCDPISEHNRLYWYRQTLGQGPEFLTYFQNEAQLEKSRLLSDRFSAERPKGSFSTLEIQRTEQGDSAMYLCASSHRRGGVNYTDTQYFGPGTRLTVL.

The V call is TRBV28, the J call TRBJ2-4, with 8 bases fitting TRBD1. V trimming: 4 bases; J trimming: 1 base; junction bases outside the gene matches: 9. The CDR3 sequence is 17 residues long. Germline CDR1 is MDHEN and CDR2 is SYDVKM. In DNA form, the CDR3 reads TGTGCCAGCAGTTCCCAGGGGGCGGGAAATGCCAAAAACATTCAGTACTTC. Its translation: CASSSQGAGNAKNIQYF.

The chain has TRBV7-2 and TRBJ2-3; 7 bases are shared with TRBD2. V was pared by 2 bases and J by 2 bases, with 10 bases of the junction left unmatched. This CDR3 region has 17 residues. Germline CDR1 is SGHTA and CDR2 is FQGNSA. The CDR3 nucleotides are TGTGCCAGCAGCTTACGGCCCGGGACTACCTACACAGATACGCAGTATTTT. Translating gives CASSLRPGTTYTDTQYF.

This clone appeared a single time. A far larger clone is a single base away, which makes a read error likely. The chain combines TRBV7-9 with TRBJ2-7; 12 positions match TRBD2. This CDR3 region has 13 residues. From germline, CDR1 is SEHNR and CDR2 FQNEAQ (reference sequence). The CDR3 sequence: CASSELAGGEQCF. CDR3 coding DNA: TGTGCCAGCAGCGAACTAGCGGGAGGCGAGCAGTGCTTC. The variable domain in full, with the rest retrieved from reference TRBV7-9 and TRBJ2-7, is DTGVSQNPRHKITKRGQNVTFRCDPISEHNRLYWYRQTLGQGPEFLTYFQNEAQLEKSRLLSDRFSAERPKGSFSTLEIQRTEQGDSAMYLCASSELAGGEQCFGPGTRLTVT.

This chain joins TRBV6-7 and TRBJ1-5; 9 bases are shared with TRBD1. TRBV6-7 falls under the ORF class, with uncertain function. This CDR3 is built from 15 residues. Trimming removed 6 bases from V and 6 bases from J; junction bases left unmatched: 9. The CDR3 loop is CASRGRTGDTQPQHF. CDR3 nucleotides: TGTGCCAGCAGGGGTCGGACAGGGGATACTCAGCCCCAGCATTTT.

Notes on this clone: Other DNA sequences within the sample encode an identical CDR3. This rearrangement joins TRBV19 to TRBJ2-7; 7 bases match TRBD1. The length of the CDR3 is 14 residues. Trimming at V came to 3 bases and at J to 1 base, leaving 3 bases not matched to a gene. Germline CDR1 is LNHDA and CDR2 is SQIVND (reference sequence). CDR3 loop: CASSIGDRSYEQYF. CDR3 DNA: TGTGCCAGTAGTATCGGGGACAGATCCTACGAGCAGTACTTC.